This TCR beta chain was sequenced in a study of blood T cell repertoires in COVID-19. Study as a whole: Specimens from acute and convalescent COVID-19 originated in the United States, Italy and Spain. PBMCs, B-cell-depleted T cells, or T cells provided the cDNA or gDNA that made up the material.

Measured with immunoSEQ multiplex PCR; TCRdb has only the in-frame clones, and not every one. The repertoire holds some 340,000 clones, roughly four fifths seen once, with about 5.4% in the top ten. The V gene's germline CDR1 is SGHRS and CDR2 YFSETQ. With V trimmed by 3 bases and J by 7 bases, 6 bases remained unmatched. The CDR3 consists of 14 residues. Across 24 US areas, participants ranged in age from 18 to 89 years. Before being deemed recovered, Cohort 3 donors had two negative PCRs, clearance, or symptom resolution. Sequencing was carried out using PBMCs or T cells enriched from blood (not recorded which). This TCR was recovered from a woman between 45 and 60 years old who had recovered from COVID-19. This chain joins TRBV5-1 and TRBJ2-7; TRBD2 matches at 11 bases. The CDR3 sequence is CASSYSGRAGEQYF. In nucleotides, the CDR3 is TGCGCCAGCAGCTATAGCGGGAGGGCCGGGGAGCAGTACTTC.